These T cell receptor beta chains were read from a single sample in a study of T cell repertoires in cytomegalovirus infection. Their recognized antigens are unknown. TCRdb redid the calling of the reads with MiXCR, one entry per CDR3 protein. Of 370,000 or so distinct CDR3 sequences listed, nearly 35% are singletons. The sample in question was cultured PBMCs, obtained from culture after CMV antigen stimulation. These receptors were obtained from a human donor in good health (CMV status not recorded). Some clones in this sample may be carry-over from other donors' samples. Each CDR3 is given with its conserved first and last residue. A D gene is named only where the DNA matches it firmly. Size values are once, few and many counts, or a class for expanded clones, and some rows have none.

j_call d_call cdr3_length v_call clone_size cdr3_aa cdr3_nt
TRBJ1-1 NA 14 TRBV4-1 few CASSTRASAPEAFF TGCGCCAGCAGTACGCGGGCGTCAGCTCCCGAAGCTTTCTTT
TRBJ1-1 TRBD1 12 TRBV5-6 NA CASRGDRGEAFF TGTGCCAGCAGGGGGGACAGGGGTGAAGCTTTCTTT
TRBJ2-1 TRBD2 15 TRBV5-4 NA CASSSRAGVYNEQFF TGTGCCAGCAGCTCTCGGGCGGGAGTCTACAATGAGCAGTTCTTC
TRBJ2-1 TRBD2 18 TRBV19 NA CASSILAGGHQSYNEQFF TGTGCCAGTAGTATCCTAGCGGGGGGGCACCAATCCTACAATGAGCAGTTCTTC
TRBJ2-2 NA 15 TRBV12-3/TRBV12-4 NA CASSLVPVNTGELFF TGTGCCAGCAGTTTAGTCCCAGTAAACACCGGGGAGCTGTTTTTT
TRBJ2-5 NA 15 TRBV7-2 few CASSLFPGDQETQYF TGTGCCAGCAGCTTATTCCCCGGGGATCAAGAGACCCAGTACTTC
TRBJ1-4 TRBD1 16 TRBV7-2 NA CASSSTGFPGNEKLFF TGTGCCAGCAGCTCGACAGGGTTTCCCGGTAATGAAAAACTGTTTTTT
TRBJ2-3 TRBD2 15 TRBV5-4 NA CASSPGTSDTDTQYF TGTGCCAGCAGCCCCGGGACTAGTGACACAGATACGCAGTATTTT
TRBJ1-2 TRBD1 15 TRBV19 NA CASSMRDRASRGYTF TGTGCCAGTAGTATGAGGGACAGGGCAAGCCGGGGCTACACCTTC
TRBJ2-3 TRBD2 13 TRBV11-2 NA CASSLDRETSTHF TGTGCCAGCAGCTTAGATCGAGAGACTAGCACGCATTTT
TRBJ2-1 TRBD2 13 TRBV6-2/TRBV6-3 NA CASRASGRGEQFF TGTGCCAGCAGGGCTAGCGGGAGGGGTGAGCAGTTCTTC
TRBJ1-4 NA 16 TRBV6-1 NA CASSGVGRVTNEKLFF TGTGCCAGCAGTGGGGTGGGTCGGGTGACTAATGAAAAACTGTTTTTT
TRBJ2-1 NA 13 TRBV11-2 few CASSYRWDNEQFF TGTGCCAGCAGCTATCGCTGGGACAATGAGCAGTTCTTC
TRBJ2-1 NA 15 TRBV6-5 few CASSYSGGASFEQFF TGTGCCAGCAGTTACTCGGGGGGCGCGTCTTTTGAGCAGTTCTTC
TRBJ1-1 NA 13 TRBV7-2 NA CASSLLVNPRAFF TGTGCCAGCAGCTTATTGGTCAACCCCAGGGCTTTCTTT
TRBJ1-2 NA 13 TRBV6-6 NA CASSYLEGKGYTF TGTGCCAGCAGTTATCTGGAAGGGAAAGGCTACACCTTC
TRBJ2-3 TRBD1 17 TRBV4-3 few CASSQETGGLSTDTQYF TGCGCCAGCAGCCAAGAGACAGGGGGTCTTAGCACAGATACGCAGTATTTT
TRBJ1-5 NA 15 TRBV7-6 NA CASSHTGRNNQPQHF TGTGCCAGCAGCCATACGGGACGGAACAATCAGCCCCAGCATTTT
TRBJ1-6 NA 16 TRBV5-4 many CASSFNRVHRDSPLHF TGTGCCAGCAGCTTCAACAGGGTGCATAGAGATTCACCCCTCCACTTT
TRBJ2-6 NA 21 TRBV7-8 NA CASSLVTGADPDVSGANVLTF TGTGCCAGCAGCTTAGTTACGGGGGCAGACCCAGACGTCTCTGGGGCCAACGTCCTGACTTTC
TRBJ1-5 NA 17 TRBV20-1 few CSASRIRLRDRNQPQHF TGCAGTGCTAGTAGGATCAGGCTAAGGGATCGCAATCAGCCCCAGCATTTT
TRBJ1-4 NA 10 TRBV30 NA CAWGGGRLFF TGTGCCTGGGGTGGCGGAAGACTGTTTTTT
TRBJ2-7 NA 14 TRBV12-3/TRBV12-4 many CASSPLLAAYEQYF TGTGCCAGCAGTCCCCTGCTAGCAGCTTACGAGCAGTACTTC
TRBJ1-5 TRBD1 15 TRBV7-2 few CASRDDRGGNQPQHF TGTGCCAGCAGAGACGACAGGGGAGGCAATCAGCCCCAGCATTTT
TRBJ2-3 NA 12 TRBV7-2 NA CASSLDTNTQYF TGTGCCAGCAGCTTAGACACAAATACGCAGTATTTT
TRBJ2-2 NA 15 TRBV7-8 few CASSLEAGDTGELFF TGTGCCAGCAGCTTAGAAGCAGGAGACACCGGGGAGCTGTTTTTT
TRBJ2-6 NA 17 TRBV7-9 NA CASSLKGGASGANVLTF TGTGCCAGCAGCTTAAAGGGCGGAGCCTCTGGGGCCAACGTCCTGACTTTC
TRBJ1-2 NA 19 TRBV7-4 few CASSLATRNPDRNNYGYTF TGTGCCAGCAGCTTAGCGACCCGTAATCCGGACAGAAACAACTATGGCTACACCTTC
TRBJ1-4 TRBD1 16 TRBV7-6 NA CASSYLQGTTNEKLFF TGTGCCAGCAGCTACCTACAGGGGACAACTAATGAAAAACTGTTTTTT
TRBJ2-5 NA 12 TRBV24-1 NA CATSAEQETQYF TGTGCCACCAGTGCTGAACAAGAGACCCAGTACTTC
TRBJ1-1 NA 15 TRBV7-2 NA CASTLQGGLNTEAFF TGTGCCAGCACCCTTCAAGGCGGTCTGAACACTGAAGCTTTCTTT
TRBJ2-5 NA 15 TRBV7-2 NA CASSLAGRDQETQYF TGTGCCAGCAGCTTAGCCGGACGGGACCAAGAGACCCAGTACTTC
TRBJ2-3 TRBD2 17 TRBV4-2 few CASSSPPAGVSTDTQYF TGTGCCAGCAGCTCCCCTCCTGCGGGGGTTAGCACAGATACGCAGTATTTT
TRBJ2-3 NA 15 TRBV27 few CASSLKQGPADTQYF TGTGCCAGCAGTTTAAAACAGGGCCCGGCAGATACGCAGTATTTT
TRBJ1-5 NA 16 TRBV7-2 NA CASSQWTADSNQPQHF TGTGCCAGCAGCCAATGGACAGCAGATAGCAATCAGCCCCAGCATTTT
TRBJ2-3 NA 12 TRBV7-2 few CASSPTGDTQYF TGTGCCAGCAGCCCCACGGGGGATACGCAGTATTTT
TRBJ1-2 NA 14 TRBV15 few CATSRDPGRDGYTF TGTGCCACCAGCAGAGATCCAGGCAGGGATGGCTACACCTTC
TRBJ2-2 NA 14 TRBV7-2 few CASSLVLNTGELFF TGTGCCAGCAGCTTAGTTCTTAACACCGGGGAGCTGTTTTTT
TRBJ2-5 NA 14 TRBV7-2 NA CASSSFDGAGTQYF TGTGCCAGCAGCTCATTTGACGGGGCGGGAACCCAGTACTTC
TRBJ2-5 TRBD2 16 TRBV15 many CATSRPPPSGRETQYF TGTGCCACCAGCAGACCCCCCCCTAGCGGTCGAGAGACCCAGTACTTC
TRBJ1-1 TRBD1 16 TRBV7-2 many CASSKARTGRNTEAFF TGTGCCAGCAGCAAGGCACGGACAGGGAGAAACACTGAAGCTTTCTTT
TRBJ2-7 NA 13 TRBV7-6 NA CASRGFGGYEQYF TGTGCCAGCAGAGGCTTTGGTGGGTACGAGCAGTACTTC
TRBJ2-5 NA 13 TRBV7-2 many CASSGPSQETQYF TGTGCCAGCAGCGGCCCGAGCCAAGAGACCCAGTACTTC
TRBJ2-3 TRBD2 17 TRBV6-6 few CASGPRAAGVSTDTQYF TGTGCCAGCGGCCCTAGGGCAGCGGGAGTTAGTACAGATACGCAGTATTTT